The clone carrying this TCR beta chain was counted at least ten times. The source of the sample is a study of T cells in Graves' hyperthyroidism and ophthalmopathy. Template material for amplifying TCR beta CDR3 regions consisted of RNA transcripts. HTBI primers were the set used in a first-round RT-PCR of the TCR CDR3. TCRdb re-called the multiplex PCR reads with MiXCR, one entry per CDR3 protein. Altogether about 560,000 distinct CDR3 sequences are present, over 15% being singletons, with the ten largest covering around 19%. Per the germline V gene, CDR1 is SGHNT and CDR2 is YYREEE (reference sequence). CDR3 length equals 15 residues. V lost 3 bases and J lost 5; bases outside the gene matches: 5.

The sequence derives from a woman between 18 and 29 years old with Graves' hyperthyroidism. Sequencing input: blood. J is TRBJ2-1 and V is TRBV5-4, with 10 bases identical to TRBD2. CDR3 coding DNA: TGTGCCAGCAGCTCCAGCGGGAGGGCCCACAATGAGCAGTTCTTC. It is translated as CASSSSGRAHNEQFF.